Given below is one TCR beta chain in context. Sequenced by immunoSEQ multiplex PCR; TCRdb stores in-frame clones only, minus some. The sample contains some 300,000 clones, 75% to 90% of which appear only once. The source of the sample is a study of blood T cell repertoires in COVID-19. In germline, CDR1 is SEHNR, CDR2 FQNEAQ (reference sequence). The length of the CDR3 is 12 residues. V gave up 2 bases and J gave up 8 bases, with 6 bases separating them. The chain uses TRBV7-9 and TRBJ1-4; D is unclear. Sequencing was performed on peripheral blood. This clonotype was sampled from a woman in her 50s with COVID-19, enrolled during active disease. The CDR3: CASSLTVEKLFF. CDR3 DNA sequence: TGTGCCAGCAGCTTAACAGTAGAAAAACTGTTTTTT.